This is a list of T cell receptor beta chains from one sample in a study of OX40 agonist ivuxolimab in advanced cancers. The data were produced by immunoSEQ multiplex PCR, yet TCRdb's version contains in-frame clones alone and is incomplete. Here the sample spans about 37,000 clones, approximately 84% being singletons. The source was CD4+ or CD8+ T cells sorted from blood, collected in a trial of the OX40 agonist ivuxolimab. These receptors were collected from an adult with an advanced solid tumor such as melanoma, head and neck, liver or kidney cancer. The CDR3 runs from the conserved cysteine through the conserved F or W.

len	v_gene	j_gene	CDR3aa
14	TRBV7-8	TRBJ1-1	CASSLEGGNTEAFF
15	TRBV4-1	TRBJ2-7	CASSHMEGARYEQYF
13	TRBV4-1	TRBJ1-6	CASSQERALNFHF
14	TRBV29-1	TRBJ1-1	CSVTSTGMNTEAFF
14	TRBV15	TRBJ1-1	CATSRGGQAIEAFF
14	TRBV27	TRBJ1-1	CASSLQPEGPGAFF
14	TRBV6-5	TRBJ2-7	CASSYTGLGYEQYF
16	TRBV25-1	TRBJ2-7	CASSAPPGPNPYEQYF
18	TRBV4-3	TRBJ1-1	CASSHLSRRGFSWVGAFF
11	TRBV6-1	TRBJ2-1	CASTRGNEQFF
19	TRBV5-1	TRBJ1-1	CASSLRQGGQSRPNTEAFF
14	TRBV7-6	TRBJ2-7	CASSLELRGSEQYF
15	TRBV6-1	TRBJ1-4	CASTLLQGSNEKLFF
17	TRBV6-1	TRBJ1-5	CASSEDDRGWNNQPQHF
15	TRBV30	TRBJ2-5	CAWSEGLGGGETQYF
16	TRBV27	TRBJ2-3	CASSLIPQGSTDTQYF
12	TRBV2	TRBJ1-6	CASTGRFSPLHF
12	TRBV30	TRBJ2-7	CAWSMGDYEQYF
13	TRBV10-3	TRBJ1-5	CAIMGQPNQPQHF
18	TRBV18	TRBJ2-1	CASSPQSRPQRSYNEQFF
16	TRBV5-1	TRBJ2-2	CASSFLARANTGELFF
13	TRBV7-9	TRBJ2-1	CASSFGTYNEQFF
12	TRBV9	TRBJ2-7	CASSVATGEQYF
16	TRBV7-9	TRBJ1-4	CASTSSVGQNPEKLFF
14	TRBV18	TRBJ1-1	CASSLFGVNTEAFF
16	TRBV10-3	TRBJ2-1	CATSGTSGGAGNEQFF
16	TRBV19	TRBJ2-5	CASSIRAELFQETQYF
15	TRBV6-5	TRBJ1-3	CASRQGWASGNTIYF
18	TRBV11-2	TRBJ1-6	CASSLDPIQGGYNSPLHF
14	TRBV30	TRBJ2-7	CAWSVSSGGAEQYF
17	TRBV4-3	TRBJ2-1	CASSQDWSGGPYNEQFF
11	TRBV18	TRBJ2-7	CASSLGDEQYF
16	TRBV7-6	TRBJ1-5	CASSLDFQGGNQPQHF
12	TRBV7-9	TRBJ1-1	CASRRAGGEAFF
15	TRBV4-1	TRBJ2-1	CASSLISGGANEQFF
14	TRBV5-5	TRBJ2-7	CASSSPGLDYEQYF
16	TRBV6-1	TRBJ2-5	CASSVWSGGVGETQYF
19	TRBV5-1	TRBJ2-2	CASSPGTGVLVADTGELFF
18	TRBV2	TRBJ2-1	CASTKGLAGGMNYNEQFF
13	TRBV7-9	TRBJ2-7	CASSHYSGYEQYF
14	TRBV5-1	TRBJ1-2	CASSLDGPNYGYTF
15	TRBV27	TRBJ1-5	CASSVMGQGFQPQHF
15	TRBV7-6	TRBJ1-2	CASSQRQGANYGYTF
14	TRBV6-5	TRBJ2-2	CASSYVGNIGELFF
14	TRBV9	TRBJ1-3	CASSPRLTGNTIYF